This T cell receptor (beta chain) was sequenced in a study of beta chain features in type 1 diabetes. Background on the study: Cells sorted and examined across all samples totaled approximately 100,000,000. Broader study findings: The VDJ junctions of type 1 diabetes patients carried fewer insertions and more deletions.

Of the isolated RNA, all was reverse transcribed, and so the sequenced material was expressed TCRB transcripts. Profiled with immunoSEQ multiplex PCR; TCRdb holds only in-frame clones, not every one. The data show under 300,000 clones, 27% seen once. Concerning this clone itself: The antigen is not known. Other nucleotide sequences from this sample produce the same CDR3.

Purity exceeding 95% was reached by all sorted populations. The CDR3 covers 14 residues. Germline V lookup: CDR1 SQVTM, CDR2 ANQGSEA. Trimming took off 4 bases at V and 0 bases at J, with 10 bases between the two ends. Sequencing was performed on central memory CD4+ T cells from blood. The chain employs TRBV29-1 and TRBJ1-5; a weak D match, TRBD1 (5 bases). The TCR originated in a man aged 25 to 40 in good health. For the CDR3, the DNA is TGCAGCGTTGTAGGGACGGATAGCAATCAGCCCCAGCATTTT. Its translation: CSVVGTDSNQPQHF. The entire variable domain, with the rest obtained from reference TRBV29-1 and TRBJ1-5, is as follows: SAVISQKPSRDICQRGTSLTIQCQVDSQVTMMFWYRQQPGQSLTLIATANQGSEATYESGFVIDKFPISRPNLTFSTLTVSNMSPEDSSIYLCSVVGTDSNQPQHFGDGTRLSIL.